The entry below describes one T cell receptor beta chain. Its antigen is not yet known. Base qualities are not provided; no much larger clone lies one nucleotide away. The immunoSEQ Assay, a bias-controlled multiplex PCR, was used to amplify TCRbeta CDR3 regions from genomic DNA. The study's own analysis went as follows. Nucleated cell counts per sample were estimated from amplification of reference gene primers within the assay. To quantify the absolute abundance of each unique TCRbeta CDR3 rearrangement, sequence reads were collapsed and filtered. For each sample, productive Simpson clonality was calculated by taking the square root of Simpson's diversity index across productive rearrangements. This immuneACCESS table, as held by TCRdb, lists in-frame sequences with V and J called but not all clones. Of the missing ones, under half trace to an unresolved V gene in checked studies; the others have no known cause. D and trimming come from the DNA, and the V and J calls and clone size come from that table. The sample table holds a few hundred thousand clones, of which roughly 82% were seen once. The ten largest clonotypes hold 9% to 15% of the sample.

This entry belongs to a study of blood T cell repertoires in COVID-19 (dated by TCRdb to the early 2020s). For context, the study as a whole: Samples from collaborators originated in the United States, Italy and Spain and spanned both the acute and convalescent phases of COVID-19. Subjects who had been exposed to COVID-19, were actively infected with it, or had recovered from it provided the deeply sampled blood TCRbeta repertoires that made up the dataset. Nearly every sample came with metadata listing a de-identified subject ID, COVID-19 status, age in years and sex. The repertoires were made available in a free public database intended to serve as a resource for research on the immune response to SARS-CoV-2. The samples were drawn from the first 160 participants of the ongoing ImmuneRACE study and from 1,254 subjects provided by 6 global collaborators. Where available, HLA class I and class II types were obtained from metadata supplied by the sample provider rather than from assay-based typing. The prospective study material was composed of cDNA or gDNA derived from T cells, B-cell-depleted T cells, or PBMCs. Paper-wide results and their limitations: Clinical and demographic metadata were provided uncurated, with the amount varying by source and participant.

Each collaborating institution followed its own protocols to collect whole blood in K2EDTA tubes. For TCRbeta analysis, collaborators shipped samples as frozen whole blood, isolated PBMCs, or DNA extracted from either of those sample types. Between the V and J ends, shortened by 6 bases and 0 bases respectively, the junction contains 12 bases. From cysteine to phenylalanine, the CDR3 is 14 amino acids long. Solely the CDR3 DNA is kept, with 42 bases framed from the first base. The germline V gene sets CDR1 to MDHEN and CDR2 to SYDVKM. The sequence is built from TRBV28 and TRBJ2-7, with the D gene not confidently named. Sequenced: peripheral blood. The TCR sequence derives from an elderly man with acute or convalescent COVID-19. This receptor has the CDR3 CASSRPVSSYEQYF. The base sequence is TGTGCCAGCAGCAGGCCCGTAAGCTCCTACGAGCAGTACTTC.